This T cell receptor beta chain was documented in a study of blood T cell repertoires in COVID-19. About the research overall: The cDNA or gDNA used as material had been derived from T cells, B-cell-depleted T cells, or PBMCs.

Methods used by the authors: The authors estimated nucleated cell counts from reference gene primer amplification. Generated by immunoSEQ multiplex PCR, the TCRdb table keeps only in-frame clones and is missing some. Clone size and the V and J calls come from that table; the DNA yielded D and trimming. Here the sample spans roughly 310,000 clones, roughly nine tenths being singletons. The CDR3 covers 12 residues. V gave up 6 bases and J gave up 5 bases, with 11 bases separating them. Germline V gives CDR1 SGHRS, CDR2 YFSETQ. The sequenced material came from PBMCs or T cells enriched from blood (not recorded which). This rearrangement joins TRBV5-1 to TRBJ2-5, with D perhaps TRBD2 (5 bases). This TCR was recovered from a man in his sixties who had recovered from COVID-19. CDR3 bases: TGCGCCAGCATGAGGGATGGGGAGACCCAGTACTTC. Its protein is CASMRDGETQYF.